Each of the 25 T cell receptor beta chains below was sequenced from the same sample in a study of blood T cells in healthy people across ages. A sample-barcoded 5' primer and a J-beta primer mix were used in a second PCR of about 7 to 12 cycles. TCRdb processed the 5' RACE reads anew with MiXCR; each CDR3 protein has one entry. The profile shows 1.5 million to 2 million distinct CDR3 sequences, over 25% of them singletons. Sample: blood. The receptors stem from a woman between 25 and 40 years old in good health.

Points on this clonotype: With a much larger clone just one base away, this may be a read error. This sequence joins TRBV27 and TRBJ2-5, with 8 bases aligning to TRBD2. V was clipped by 0 bases and J by 4 bases; unmatched bases: 7. This CDR3 has 16 amino acids. Germline lookup yields CDR1 MNHEY and CDR2 SMNVEV (reference sequence). This chain's CDR3 is CASSLSRAGVGETQYF. The CDR3 DNA follows: TGTGCCAGCAGTTTATCGCGAGCGGGAGTTGGAGAGACCCAGTACTTC.

This chain joins TRBV12-3 or TRBV12-4 and TRBJ2-1; possible D gene TRBD2, 6 bases. The CDR3 consists of 14 residues. V was clipped by 2 bases and J by 6 bases, with 11 bases between them. The CDR3 DNA follows: TGTGCCAGCAGTTTACCGGGAGCGGTCAATGAGCAGTTCTTC. Translated: CASSLPGAVNEQFF.

The chain uses TRBV10-1 and TRBJ1-2, with TRBD1 matching over 9 bases. The length of the CDR3 is 15 residues. Germline V lookup: CDR1 WNHNN, CDR2 SYGVQD (reference sequence). The V segment lost 9 bases and the J segment 8 bases; nucleotides outside the gene matches: 16. CDR3 residues: CARINTGTGRYGYTF. The CDR3 nucleotides are TGCGCCAGGATTAATACCGGGACAGGGCGGTACGGCTACACCTTC.

This clonotype has only a few counts. The V and J genes are TRBV12-3 or TRBV12-4 and TRBJ1-2, with 7 bases that match TRBD1. The CDR3 consists of 13 residues. The trim removed 6 bases at V and 10 bases at J, leaving 11 bases unmatched. The CDR3 nucleotides read TGTGCCAGCAGCCCAAGGGGGCCAAGGGACTACACCTTC. Translation gives CASSPRGPRDYTF.

In its sample, this clonotype was seen many times. This chain uses TRBV6-5 with TRBJ1-2; no reliable D call. In germline, CDR1 is MNHEY, CDR2 SVGAGI. Trimming removed 7 bases at V and 4 bases at J, with 13 bases between. The CDR3 is 13 amino acids. In DNA, the CDR3 is TGTGCCAGCATGGGGTGGGTTGGCTATGGCTACACCTTC. It encodes CASMGWVGYGYTF.

Comments on this clonotype: A single base separates this from a much larger clone, so it may be a read error. Written as DNA, the CDR3 is TGCGCCAGCAGCTGGACTAGCGGGGGGGCTTATGAGCAGTTCTTC. It is translated as CASSWTSGGAYEQFF. This chain connects TRBV5-1 to TRBJ2-1; 15 nucleotides match TRBD2. Trimming at V came to 3 bases and at J to 8 bases, leaving 3 bases not matched to a gene. Germline CDR1 reads SGHRS; CDR2 reads YFSETQ. This CDR3 has 15 amino acids.

The chain combines TRBV18 with TRBJ2-1; 10 bases fit TRBD2. Losses at the gene ends were 2 bases for V and 5 bases for J; bases not matched to a gene: 6. The CDR3 sequence is 16 residues long. CDR1 and CDR2 from the germline V gene are KGHSH and LQKENI. The CDR3 region is CASSPGTTSGHNEQFF. In nucleotides, the CDR3 is TGTGCCAGCTCACCAGGGACGACTAGCGGGCACAATGAGCAGTTCTTC. Full variable domain (outside the CDR3, taken from reference TRBV18 and TRBJ2-1): NAGVMQNPRHLVRRRGQEARLRCSPMKGHSHVYWYRQLPEEGLKFMVYLQKENIIDESGMPKERFSAEFPKEGPSILRIQQVVRGDSAAYFCASSPGTTSGHNEQFFGPGTRLTVL.

This chain joins TRBV6-1 and TRBJ2-5, with D possibly matching TRBD1 (5 bases). Germline V lookup: CDR1 MNHNS, CDR2 SASEGT. Between the trimmed V and J ends, which lost 3 bases and 2 bases, there was a span of 7 bases. The CDR3 length is 13 residues. DNA of the CDR3: TGTGCCAGCAGTGATCAGGGTCAAGAGACCCAGTACTTC. The encoded protein is CASSDQGQETQYF.

The chain links TRBV12-3 or TRBV12-4 to TRBJ1-5; D remains unclear. The CDR3 is 13 residues long. Trimming took off 7 bases at V and 6 bases at J, with 13 bases between the two ends. The CDR3 region has the DNA TGTGCCAGCAAGGGAGAGGTCAGTCAGCCCCAGCATTTT. It codes for CASKGEVSQPQHF.

For this clonotype: Just one base apart from a much larger clone, this may be a read error. The rearrangement joins TRBV10-3 to TRBJ2-7; 7 nucleotides line up with TRBD1. The CDR3 covers 15 residues. From germline, CDR1 is ENHRY and CDR2 SYGVKD. V dropped 6 bases and J dropped 1; count of bases not matched to a gene: 9. The CDR3 is CAIRRWNRGSYEQYF. The CDR3 DNA follows: TGTGCCATCAGGCGATGGAACAGGGGTTCCTACGAGCAGTACTTC.

The chain employs TRBV20-1 and TRBJ1-5; D may be TRBD1 (5 bases). CDR3 length equals 21 residues. Germline V gives CDR1 DFQATT, CDR2 SNEGSKA (reference sequence). V gave up 1 base and J gave up 2 bases, with 30 bases separating them. The CDR3 loop is CSARVARAVGIPTRCNQPQHF. The CDR3 DNA follows: TGCAGTGCTAGAGTGGCCAGGGCGGTAGGGATCCCCACGAGGTGCAATCAGCCCCAGCATTTT.

In its sample, this clonotype was seen many times. This chain joins TRBV5-1 and TRBJ2-1; TRBD2 agrees at 13 bases. This CDR3 region has 17 residues. Trimming at V came to 1 base and at J to 4 bases, leaving 5 bases not matched to a gene. CDR1 and CDR2 (germline): SGHRS, YFSETQ. The CDR3 DNA reads as TGCGCCAGCAGCTTGACGACTAGCGGGGGGACGTACAATGAGCAGTTCTTC. It encodes CASSLTTSGGTYNEQFF. The entire variable domain, with the rest obtained from reference TRBV5-1 and TRBJ2-1, is as follows: KAGVTQTPRYLIKTRGQQVTLSCSPISGHRSVSWYQQTPGQGLQFLFEYFSETQRNKGNFPGRFSGRQFSNSRSEMNVSTLELGDSALYLCASSLTTSGGTYNEQFFGPGTRLTVL.

With regard to this clonotype: The junction departs from the called germline gene at one end, perhaps through a read error. This sequence joins TRBV11-3 and TRBJ2-5, with D perhaps being TRBD1 or TRBD2 (6 bases each). The V gene's germline CDR1 is SGHNT and CDR2 YENEEA. This CDR3 has 14 amino acids. The CDR3: CTSSFSAGQETQYF. The DNA for the CDR3 is TGTACCAGCAGCTTTTCGGCGGGACAAGAGACCCAATACTTC.

The chain recombines TRBV6-5 with TRBJ2-5; D call uncertain. Germline V gene lookup returns CDR1 MNHEY and CDR2 SVGAGI. The CDR3 covers 15 residues. Between the trimmed V and J ends, which lost 2 bases and 5 bases, there was a span of 15 bases. The CDR3 loop reads CASSYRPDWQETQYF. The CDR3 nucleotides are TGTGCCAGCAGTTACCGCCCTGACTGGCAGGAGACCCAGTACTTC.

This chain links TRBV7-3 with TRBJ2-7, with TRBD2 matching over 7 bases. Germline CDR1 is SGHTA and CDR2 is FQGTGA. V gave up 5 bases and J gave up 6 bases; unmatched junction bases: 13. The CDR3 length is 15 residues. The DNA of the CDR3 is TGTGCCAGCAGCCTCGGCGGGGGAGGAGGAACCGAGCAGTACTTC. This translates into CASSLGGGGGTEQYF. The whole variable domain, remainder taken from reference TRBV7-3 and TRBJ2-7, is GAGVSQTPSNKVTEKGKYVELRCDPISGHTALYWYRQSLGQGPEFLIYFQGTGAADDSGLPNDRFFAVRPEGSVSTLKIQRTERGDSAVYLCASSLGGGGGTEQYFGPGTRLTVT.

The chain has TRBV5-1 and TRBJ1-6, with D tentatively TRBD1 (6 bases). Germline-derived CDR1 and CDR2 are SGHRS and YFSETQ. Trimming cost V 5 bases and J 2 bases, with 17 bases left between them. The CDR3 has 17 amino acids. The CDR3: CASRSQAGGAYNSPLHF. As DNA, the CDR3 is TGCGCCAGCAGGTCCCAGGCCGGGGGCGCCTATAATTCACCCCTCCACTTT.

This clonotype turned up a few times. The junction differs from germline at one of its ends, possibly a read error. The rearrangement joins TRBV6-5 to TRBJ1-2, with a possible D match to TRBD1 (5 bases). The germline CDR1 and CDR2 sequences are MNHEY and SVGAGI. This CDR3 is built from 15 residues. CDR3 in amino acids: CVSSFSEDSPAGYTF. As DNA, the CDR3 is TGTGTCAGCAGTTTTTCGGAAGACAGTCCGGCGGGCTACACCTTC.

This clonotype showed up many times. This chain connects TRBV29-1 to TRBJ2-3; 7 positions agree with TRBD2. The germline V gene encodes CDR1 SQVTM and CDR2 ANQGSEA. J gave up 6 bases and V 3 bases, and 9 bases lay outside the gene matches. This CDR3 is 14 amino acids long. The CDR3 is CSVDRDYQGDTQYF. The CDR3 bases are TGCAGCGTTGACCGGGACTATCAAGGCGATACGCAGTATTTT.

This clonotype was picked up many times. The genes are TRBV7-9 and TRBJ2-1; 7 nucleotides agree with TRBD1. CDR1 is SEHNR and CDR2 is FQNEAQ in the germline V gene (reference sequence). V shed 0 bases, J shed 2 bases, and the junction held 10 bases outside the gene matches. This CDR3 spans 18 amino acids. For the CDR3, the DNA is TGTGCCAGCAGCTTAGCGGACAGGTTCCCTAAACCCTACAATGAGCAGTTCTTC. It is translated as CASSLADRFPKPYNEQFF. Based on the CDR3 plus reference TRBV7-9 and TRBJ2-1, the full variable domain is DTGVSQNPRHKITKRGQNVTFRCDPISEHNRLYWYRQTLGQGPEFLTYFQNEAQLEKSRLLSDRFSAERPKGSFSTLEIQRTEQGDSAMYLCASSLADRFPKPYNEQFFGPGTRLTVL.

The chain is built from TRBV20-1 and TRBJ2-3; maybe TRBD1 (5 bases). CDR1 and CDR2 (germline): DFQATT, SNEGSKA (reference sequence). Trimming shortened V by 1 base and J by 4 bases, and 12 bases separated the two germline ends. CDR3 length: 14 amino acids. The CDR3 DNA reads TGCAGTGCTAGAGGGGGCAGGGAATCAGATACGCAGTATTTT. It is translated as CSARGGRESDTQYF.

This clonotype was seen many times. The chain carries TRBV20-1 and TRBJ1-2; D gene unclear. CDR1 is DFQATT, CDR2 SNEGSKA, per germline (reference sequence). This CDR3 is 13 amino acids long. Trimming removed 2 bases from V and 5 bases from J, with 12 bases in between. The CDR3 region has the DNA TGCAGTGCTAGAAAGGACGGAGCATATGGCTACACCTTC. Its translation: CSARKDGAYGYTF.

This clonotype was picked up many times. The chain uses TRBV12-3 or TRBV12-4 and TRBJ1-2, with no clear D. The CDR3 has 11 amino acids. Trimming stripped 3 bases from V and 7 bases from J, with 6 bases between. The CDR3 is CASSFGVGYTF. The CDR3 DNA sequence: TGTGCCAGCAGTTTCGGGGTTGGCTACACCTTC.

The chain combines TRBV10-3 with TRBJ2-1; tentatively, D is TRBD2 (6 bases). Germline V gene lookup returns CDR1 ENHRY and CDR2 SYGVKD. V was clipped by 8 bases and J by 8 bases, with 16 bases between them. This CDR3 has 13 residues. The CDR3 loop is CAIGRGPRDEQFF. In DNA, the CDR3 is TGTGCCATCGGGCGGGGACCACGAGATGAGCAGTTCTTC.

This sequence joins TRBV3-1 and TRBJ2-5, with D perhaps TRBD1 (6 bases). Near its end, the DNA agrees better with TRBJ2-7, so the J call may be wrong. Germline CDR1 LGHDT, CDR2 YNNKEL (reference sequence). This CDR3 spans 14 amino acids. Here the CDR3 reads CASSLGQKAYEQYF. DNA for the CDR3: TGTGCCAGCAGCCTTGGACAGAAGGCCTACGAGCAGTACTTC.

Ten or more counts support this clonotype. The gene calls are TRBV15 and TRBJ2-5, with TRBD1 matching over 7 bases. V lost 0 bases to trimming and J lost 2 bases; unmatched junction nucleotides: 3. Germline-derived CDR1 and CDR2 are LNHNV and YYDKDF (reference sequence). The CDR3 has 15 amino acids. The CDR3 loop reads CATSRDPGQQETQYF. CDR3 bases: TGTGCCACCAGCAGAGACCCGGGACAGCAAGAGACCCAGTACTTC.